One and the same sample provided the 16 T cell receptor beta chains below, sequenced in a study of early T cells in non-severe SARS-CoV-2 infection. TCRdb reanalysed the 5' RACE reads using MiXCR and keeps one entry per CDR3 protein. This sample yields 99,000 or so distinct CDR3 sequences, of which roughly 17% are seen a single time; about 1.3% belongs to the top ten. The sequenced sample was whole blood. The source is an adult who was a healthcare worker with PCR-confirmed SARS-CoV-2 infection or an uninfected control (not recorded which).

The V and J genes are TRBV18 and TRBJ2-5; TRBD2 matches 7 bases. The germline V gene encodes CDR1 KGHSH and CDR2 LQKENI. The CDR3 length is 14 residues. V was pared by 3 bases and J by 5 bases, with 6 bases of the junction left unmatched. CDR3 residues: CASSPWEGWETQYF. The CDR3, as DNA: TGTGCCAGCTCACCGTGGGAGGGATGGGAGACCCAGTACTTC.

The gene calls are TRBV29-1 and TRBJ2-5, with 9 positions matching TRBD1. The CDR3 has 16 residues. V gave up 4 bases and J gave up 1 base; unmatched junction bases: 10. In germline, CDR1 is SQVTM, CDR2 ANQGSEA. The CDR3 loop reads CSVGGTGQGFQETQYF. The CDR3 region has the DNA TGCAGCGTTGGAGGGACGGGACAGGGATTCCAAGAGACCCAGTACTTC.

In its sample, this clonotype was seen a few times. The chain couples TRBV29-1 to TRBJ1-1; D is undetermined. V lost 4 bases and J 1 base, leaving 7 bases between the germline ends. The CDR3 consists of 12 residues. Per the germline V gene, CDR1 is SQVTM and CDR2 is ANQGSEA. CDR3 DNA: TGCAGCGTTGTGAAGTGGAACACTGAAGCTTTCTTT. This gives the protein CSVVKWNTEAFF. Combining the CDR3 with reference TRBV29-1 and TRBJ1-1 gives the whole variable domain SAVISQKPSRDICQRGTSLTIQCQVDSQVTMMFWYRQQPGQSLTLIATANQGSEATYESGFVIDKFPISRPNLTFSTLTVSNMSPEDSSIYLCSVVKWNTEAFFGQGTRLTVV.

In its sample, this clonotype was seen many times. The V gene is TRBV7-8, the J gene TRBJ2-2; D not certain. Germline V gene lookup returns CDR1 SGHVS and CDR2 FQNEAQ. V lost 5 bases to trimming and J lost 1 base, with 8 bases between them. The CDR3 contains 14 residues. The CDR3 sequence: CASSLDLNTGELFF. The DNA of the CDR3 is TGTGCCAGCAGCCTAGACTTGAACACCGGGGAGCTGTTTTTT.

This clonotype was seen a few times. The chain joins TRBV10-2 to TRBJ1-2; tentative D call: TRBD1 (6 bases). Germline lookup yields CDR1 WSHSY and CDR2 SAAADI. CDR3 length equals 15 residues. V was cut by 6 bases and J by 2 bases, with 16 bases left in between. Here the CDR3 DNA reads TGCGCCAGCAGCCCGTCGGGGGCTAACAACTATGGCTACACCTTC. Translating gives CASSPSGANNYGYTF.

This clonotype was detected only a few times. The V gene is TRBV29-1, the J gene TRBJ2-2; 9 bases align to TRBD2. This CDR3 spans 13 amino acids. Germline values: CDR1 SQVTM, CDR2 ANQGSEA. V lost 5 bases to trimming and J lost 2 bases; unmatched junction nucleotides: 0. CDR3 coding DNA: TGCAGCGTTCTAGCGGGAAACACCGGGGAGCTGTTTTTT. Protein: CSVLAGNTGELFF.

The J gene is TRBJ2-3, the V gene TRBV7-9; no reliable D call. There are 15 residues in the CDR3. Trimming shortened V by 8 bases and J by 5 bases, and 20 bases separated the two germline ends. CDR1 SEHNR and CDR2 FQNEAQ come from the germline V gene (reference sequence). The CDR3 sequence: CASEDGPRPQDTQYF. As DNA, the CDR3 is TGTGCCAGCGAGGACGGACCCCGGCCCCAAGATACGCAGTATTTT.

A note on this clonotype: This CDR3 is missing its conserved last phenylalanine or tryptophan, likely due to a read error. The rearrangement uses TRBV7-2 and TRBJ1-1, with D unclear. CDR1 and CDR2 from the germline V gene are SGHTA and FQGNSA. CDR3 length: 13 amino acids. Trimming pared 1 base from V and 2 bases from J, leaving 5 bases between. The CDR3, as DNA: TGTGCCAGCAGCTTAGGCCAAAACACTGAAGCTTTCGTT. As protein: CASSLGQNTEAFV.

Only a few counts were recorded for this clonotype. The genes are TRBV7-6 and TRBJ2-1; weak D call: TRBD1 (6 bases). CDR1 SGHVS and CDR2 FNYEAQ come from the germline V gene. CDR3 size: 13 residues. V lost 5 bases to trimming and J lost 9 bases, with 14 bases between them. CDR3 in amino acids: CASSIRQVGEQFF. CDR3 bases: TGTGCCAGCAGCATTCGACAGGTTGGTGAGCAGTTCTTC.

This clonotype was observed a few times. The chain has TRBV13 and TRBJ2-1; the match to TRBD2 covers 7 bases. CDR3 size: 15 residues. V lost 1 base, J lost 6 bases, and 6 bases stayed unmatched. The germline V gene has CDR1 PRHDT and CDR2 FYEKMQ (reference sequence). CDR3 loop: CASSLAGGVVNEQFF. CDR3 DNA: TGTGCCAGCAGCTTAGCGGGGGGAGTCGTCAATGAGCAGTTCTTC.

This clonotype has just a few counts. This chain uses TRBV3-1 with TRBJ2-3; no firm D call. The CDR3 has 12 residues. Germline CDR1 and CDR2: LGHDT and YNNKEL (reference sequence). V was pared by 2 bases and J by 8 bases, with 8 bases between. The DNA for the CDR3 is TGTGCCAGCAGCCAATACGTGGGTACGCAGTATTTT. Its translation: CASSQYVGTQYF.

This clonotype has at least ten counts. J is TRBJ1-2 and V is TRBV12-5; no clear D. The V and J ends lost 1 base and 5 bases respectively, with 8 bases between them. Germline loops: CDR1 LGHNT, CDR2 FRNRAP. CDR3 length: 13 amino acids. The CDR3 is CASGLAAGYGYTF. The CDR3 DNA is TGTGCTAGTGGTTTGGCAGCGGGTTATGGCTACACCTTC.

This clonotype came up a few times. In nucleotides, the CDR3 is TGTGCCAGCAGCGAGGGACAGGTGGTCCACGAGCAGTACTTC. This gives the protein CASSEGQVVHEQYF. This chain connects TRBV6-1 to TRBJ2-7; 8 positions agree with TRBD1. J lost 5 bases, V lost 6 bases, and 9 bases had no gene match. The CDR3 covers 14 residues. The germline V gene encodes CDR1 MNHNS and CDR2 SASEGT.

The chain links TRBV27 to TRBJ2-7, with D tentatively TRBD1 or TRBD2 (5 bases each). This CDR3 comprises 16 residues. The germline V gene encodes CDR1 MNHEY and CDR2 SMNVEV (reference sequence). V was pared by 2 bases and J by 2 bases, with 16 bases between. Here the CDR3 DNA reads TGTGCCAGCAGTTTAGGGGGAGAGCCGAGGGCCTACGAGCAGTACTTC. It specifies CASSLGGEPRAYEQYF.

This clonotype was counted a few times. The V gene is TRBV7-8, the J gene TRBJ2-1; D might be TRBD2 (7 bases). Trimming cost V 1 base and J 10 bases, with 17 bases left between them. Germline V gives CDR1 SGHVS, CDR2 FQNEAQ. The CDR3 consists of 15 residues. The CDR3 bases are TGTGCCAGCAGCTTAGTGGGGGGGCGAGTCTCGGAGCAGTTCTTC. Its translation: CASSLVGGRVSEQFF.

The rearrangement links TRBV27 to TRBJ1-1; D is unresolved. The CDR3 loop spans 13 amino acids. From germline, CDR1 is MNHEY and CDR2 SMNVEV (reference sequence). Trimming removed 6 bases from V and 1 base from J, with 9 bases in between. In nucleotides, the CDR3 is TGTGCCAGCAGCACAGCACCGAACACTGAAGCTTTCTTT. This gives the protein CASSTAPNTEAFF.